Reported below is one TCR beta chain. What it recognizes is unknown. Using a J-beta primer mix together with a sample-barcoded 5' primer, a second PCR was run for roughly 7 to 12 cycles. Each CDR3 protein is one row after TCRdb ran MiXCR on the 5' RACE reads. The table records fewer than 650,000 distinct CDR3 sequences, 25% to 35% of them present only once. V lost 0 bases, J lost 3 bases, and 7 bases lay in between. The CDR3 extends over 15 amino acids. CDR1 is SGDLS, CDR2 YYNGEE, per germline. The data derive from a study of blood T cells in healthy people across ages. Background on the study: Using template switching, researchers captured about one barcoded beta molecule for each two T cells. Study outcomes and limitations: The study found TCR beta diversity correlated strongly with naive T cell percentage. Roughly linear age-related decline in beta diversity appeared, significant by age roughly 40.

This sample also belongs to another study, concerning T cells of mothers and their children. Turning to that study: About six children, together with their three healthy Caucasian mothers, made up the donors.

The material sequenced was blood. The rearrangement links TRBV9 to TRBJ2-6; D gene uncertain. This clonotype was sampled from a boy younger than 10 in good health. The CDR3: CASSVVGFGANVLTF. In nucleotides, the CDR3 is TGTGCCAGCAGCGTAGTGGGGTTTGGGGCCAACGTCCTGACTTTC.